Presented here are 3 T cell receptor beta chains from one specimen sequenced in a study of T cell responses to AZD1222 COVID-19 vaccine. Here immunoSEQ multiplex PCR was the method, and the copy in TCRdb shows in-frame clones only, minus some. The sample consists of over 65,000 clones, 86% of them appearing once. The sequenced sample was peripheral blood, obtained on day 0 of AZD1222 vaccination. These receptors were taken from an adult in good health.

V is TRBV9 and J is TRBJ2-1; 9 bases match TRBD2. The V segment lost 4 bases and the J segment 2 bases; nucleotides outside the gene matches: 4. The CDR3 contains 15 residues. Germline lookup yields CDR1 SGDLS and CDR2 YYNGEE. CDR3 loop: CASSLAGAAYNEQFF. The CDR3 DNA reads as TGTGCCAGCAGCTTAGCGGGGGCTGCCTACAATGAGCAGTTCTTC.

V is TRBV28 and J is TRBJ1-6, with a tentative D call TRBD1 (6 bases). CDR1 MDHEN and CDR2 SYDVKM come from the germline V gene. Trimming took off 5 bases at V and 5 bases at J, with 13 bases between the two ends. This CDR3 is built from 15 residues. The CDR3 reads CASSPGQLHNSPLHF. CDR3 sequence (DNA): TGTGCCAGCAGTCCCGGACAGCTTCATAATTCACCCCTCCACTTT.

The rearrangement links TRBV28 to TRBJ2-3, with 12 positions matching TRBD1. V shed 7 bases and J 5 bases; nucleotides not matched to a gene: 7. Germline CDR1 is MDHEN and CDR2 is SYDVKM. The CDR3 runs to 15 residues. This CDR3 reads CASTRGTGGLDTQYF. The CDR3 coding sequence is TGTGCCAGCACCCGAGGGACAGGGGGCTTAGATACGCAGTATTTT.